The TCR beta chain described here comes from a study of shared clonotypes between healthy human individuals. Trimming stripped 4 bases from V and 3 bases from J, with 10 bases between. The CDR3 is 14 residues long. Germline lookup yields CDR1 MDHEN and CDR2 SYDVKM. The data were produced by immunoSEQ multiplex PCR, yet TCRdb's version contains in-frame clones alone and is incomplete. The sample lists roughly 2,300,000 clones; 85% to 95% were seen once. The sequenced material came from naive CD4+ T cells from PBMCs. Specified subset: CD45RA+ positively selected. This sequence was found in a man between 18 and 29 years old in good health. Some clones in this sample may be carry-over from other donors' samples. The chain is built from TRBV28 and TRBJ2-1; no firm D call. This CDR3 reads CASSSPPGYNEQFF. In nucleotides, the CDR3 is TGTGCCAGCAGTTCCCCCCCGGGCTACAATGAGCAGTTCTTC.